Each of the 15 T cell receptor beta chains below was sequenced from the same sample in a study of blood T cells in healthy people across ages. Then a second PCR, running roughly 7 to 11 cycles, was carried out with a sample-barcoded 5' primer and a J-beta primer mix. MiXCR, applied by TCRdb to the 5' RACE reads, yields one record per CDR3 protein. The sample shows over 1,500,000 distinct CDR3 sequences, roughly two fifths of them seen only once. The material sequenced was blood. These receptors all stem from a human donor in good health.

This clonotype was detected many times. The chain links TRBV29-1 to TRBJ2-4, with a weak D call TRBD1 (5 bases). The V end was cut by 3 bases, the J end by 8 bases, with 8 bases between. Looked up from germline, CDR1 is SQVTM and CDR2 is ANQGSEA. This CDR3 contains 11 residues. DNA for the CDR3: TGCAGCGTTGAGCAGGGTGACATTCAGTACTTC. It encodes CSVEQGDIQYF.

This clonotype was found a few times. V is TRBV6-6 and J is TRBJ1-2; D uncertain. This CDR3 contains 13 residues. Trimming left V 7 bases short and J 3 bases short, with 12 bases between. The germline V gene encodes CDR1 MNHNY and CDR2 SVGAGI (reference sequence). The CDR3 sequence: CASIGPTYYGYTF. The CDR3 DNA sequence: TGTGCCAGCATAGGTCCAACCTACTATGGCTACACCTTC.

The V and J genes are TRBV25-1 and TRBJ2-1; D remains unclear. Germline CDR1 MGHDK, CDR2 SYGVNS. There are 16 residues in the CDR3. Trimming removed 5 bases from V and 5 bases from J, with 19 bases in between. The DNA for the CDR3 is TGTGCCAGCAGTCCCCCCTACTTGATTAGAGACAATGAGCAGTTCTTC. This codes for CASSPPYLIRDNEQFF.

This clonotype has just one count. The chain links TRBV15 to TRBJ2-4; no clear D gene. Germline loops: CDR1 LNHNV, CDR2 YYDKDF (reference sequence). The V and J ends lost 0 bases and 0 bases respectively, with 12 bases between them. This CDR3 has 17 residues. This CDR3 reads CATSRDPLGVAKNIQYF. In nucleotides, the CDR3 is TGTGCCACCAGCAGAGATCCCCTTGGGGTAGCCAAAAACATTCAGTACTTC.

For the CDR3, the DNA is TGCAGTGCACTAGTCGGCTATAGCAATCAGCCCCAGCATTTT. It yields the protein CSALVGYSNQPQHF. The chain recombines TRBV20-1 with TRBJ1-5; the D is unclear. The CDR3 loop spans 14 amino acids. Germline loops: CDR1 DFQATT, CDR2 SNEGSKA (reference sequence). Between the trimmed V and J ends, which lost 6 bases and 0 bases, there was a span of 12 bases.

The chain recombines TRBV7-9 with TRBJ1-4; maybe TRBD1 (5 bases). The CDR3 sequence is 12 residues long. The germline V and J ends were trimmed by 8 bases and 8 bases, with 12 bases remaining between them. CDR1 SEHNR and CDR2 FQNEAQ come from the germline V gene (reference sequence). This CDR3 is CASSQWGEKLFF. The CDR3 DNA reads as TGTGCCAGCTCGCAGTGGGGCGAAAAACTGTTTTTT. The full variable domain, in which reference TRBV7-9 and TRBJ1-4 provide the parts outside the CDR3, is DTGVSQNPRHKITKRGQNVTFRCDPISEHNRLYWYRQTLGQGPEFLTYFQNEAQLEKSRLLSDRFSAERPKGSFSTLEIQRTEQGDSAMYLCASSQWGEKLFFGSGTQLSVL.

The chain joins TRBV7-9 to TRBJ1-2; the match to TRBD1 covers 7 bases. The CDR3 sequence is 13 residues long. The V gene end was trimmed by 5 bases and the J gene end by 11 bases; junction bases not matched to a gene: 11. Germline V CDR1 and CDR2: SEHNR, FQNEAQ (reference sequence). CDR3 protein: CASSQDAGGLYTF. The CDR3 bases are TGTGCCAGCAGCCAGGATGCAGGGGGTCTTTACACCTTC.

In this sample, this clonotype turned up many times. The chain uses TRBV12-3 or TRBV12-4 and TRBJ1-2, with D possibly matching TRBD1 (5 bases). V lost 5 bases and J lost 2, with 9 bases in between. The CDR3 sequence is 13 residues long. CDR3 nucleotide sequence: TGTGCCAGCAGTCCTGCAGGGAACTATGGCTACACCTTC. Residues: CASSPAGNYGYTF.

The chain carries TRBV6-5 and TRBJ2-7, with D unresolved. This CDR3 region has 14 residues. V was pared by 4 bases and J by 2 bases, with 12 bases between. Germline V gives CDR1 MNHEY, CDR2 SVGAGI. CDR3: CASSSQVPPYEQYF. The CDR3 nucleotides read TGTGCCAGCAGTTCCCAGGTCCCTCCCTACGAGCAGTACTTC.

The genes are TRBV20-1 and TRBJ2-7, with unresolved D. The CDR3 covers 12 residues. The V and J ends lost 8 bases and 2 bases respectively, with 13 bases between them. Germline V gene lookup returns CDR1 DFQATT and CDR2 SNEGSKA (reference sequence). CDR3 in amino acids: CSLPGKTYEQYF. The CDR3, as DNA: TGCAGTCTACCAGGTAAAACCTACGAGCAGTACTTC.

The sample holds a few counts of this clonotype. The chain recombines TRBV29-1 with TRBJ1-2; 7 bases map to TRBD1. Germline V gives CDR1 SQVTM, CDR2 ANQGSEA. The CDR3 contains 13 residues. V lost 4 bases to trimming and J lost 3 bases; unmatched junction nucleotides: 5. The CDR3 DNA sequence: TGCAGCGTTGCGACGACAGGGCACTATGGCTACACCTTC. Translating gives CSVATTGHYGYTF.

The chain joins TRBV4-1 to TRBJ1-2; 8 bases match TRBD1. The length of the CDR3 is 14 residues. Trimming cost V 3 bases and J 6 bases; bases outside gene matches: 6. Germline V CDR1 and CDR2: MGHRA, YSYEKL. This CDR3 is CASSHPDRDNGYTF. Written as DNA, the CDR3 is TGCGCCAGCAGCCACCCGGACAGGGATAATGGCTACACCTTC.

This rearrangement joins TRBV28 to TRBJ2-5; D perhaps matches TRBD1 (6 bases). CDR3 length equals 15 residues. Germline lookup yields CDR1 MDHEN and CDR2 SYDVKM. V gave up 4 bases and J gave up 5 bases, with 17 bases separating them. CDR3 coding DNA: TGTGCCAGCAGTTCACCCCCAGGGGTATGGGAGACCCAGTACTTC. This translates into CASSSPPGVWETQYF.

V usage is TRBV4-3 and J usage is TRBJ1-2, with D hard to call. Trimming took off 1 base at V and 7 bases at J, with 19 bases between the two ends. CDR1 and CDR2 (germline): LGHNA, YSLEER. The CDR3 consists of 16 residues. The CDR3 bases are TGCGCCAGCAGCCAAGTGGGCGGGGTGTTCTTAGGTGGCTACACCTTC. This translates into CASSQVGGVFLGGYTF.

In this sample, this clonotype turned up many times. This chain connects TRBV5-1 to TRBJ1-2, with TRBD1 as a possible D gene (5 bases). Trimming left V 4 bases short and J 4 bases short, with 17 bases between. The CDR3 contains 15 residues. In germline, CDR1 is SGHRS, CDR2 YFSETQ. In nucleotides, the CDR3 is TGCGCCAGCAGCGGTTCTGGGGGTCGGGCCTATGGCTACACCTTC. Protein: CASSGSGGRAYGYTF. Full variable domain (rest looked up from reference TRBV5-1 and TRBJ1-2): KAGVTQTPRYLIKTRGQQVTLSCSPISGHRSVSWYQQTPGQGLQFLFEYFSETQRNKGNFPGRFSGRQFSNSRSEMNVSTLELGDSALYLCASSGSGGRAYGYTFGSGTRLTVV.